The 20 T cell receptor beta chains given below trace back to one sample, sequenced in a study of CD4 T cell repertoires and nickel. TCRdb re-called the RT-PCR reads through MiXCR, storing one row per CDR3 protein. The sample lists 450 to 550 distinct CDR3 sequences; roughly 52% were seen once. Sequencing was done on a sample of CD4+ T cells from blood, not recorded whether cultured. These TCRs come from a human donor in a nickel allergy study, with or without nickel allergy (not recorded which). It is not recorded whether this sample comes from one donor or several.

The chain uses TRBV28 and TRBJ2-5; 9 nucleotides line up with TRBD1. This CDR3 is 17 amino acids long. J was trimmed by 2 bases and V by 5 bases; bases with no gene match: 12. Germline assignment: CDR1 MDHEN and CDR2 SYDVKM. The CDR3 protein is CASSPGQGQYRQETQYF. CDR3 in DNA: TGTGCCAGCAGTCCGGGACAGGGCCAATACCGTCAAGAGACCCAGTACTTC.

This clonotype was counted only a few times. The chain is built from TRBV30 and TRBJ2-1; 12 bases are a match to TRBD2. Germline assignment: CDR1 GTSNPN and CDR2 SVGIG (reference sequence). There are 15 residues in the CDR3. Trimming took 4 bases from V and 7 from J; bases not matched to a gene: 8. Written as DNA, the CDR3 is TGTGCCTGGAATACCGGACTAGCGGGGACTAATGAGCAGTTCTTC. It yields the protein CAWNTGLAGTNEQFF.

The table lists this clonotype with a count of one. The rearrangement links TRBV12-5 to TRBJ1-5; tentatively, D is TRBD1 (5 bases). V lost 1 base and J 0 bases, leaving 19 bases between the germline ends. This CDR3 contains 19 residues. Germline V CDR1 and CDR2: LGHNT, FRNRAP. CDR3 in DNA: TGTGCTAGTGGTTTGGGGATTGTAGTAAGGGGATATAGCAATCAGCCCCAGCATTTT. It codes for CASGLGIVVRGYSNQPQHF.

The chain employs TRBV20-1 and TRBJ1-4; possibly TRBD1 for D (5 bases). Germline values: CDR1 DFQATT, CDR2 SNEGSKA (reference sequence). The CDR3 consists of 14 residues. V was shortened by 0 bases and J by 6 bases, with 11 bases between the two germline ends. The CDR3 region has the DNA TGCAGTGCTAGAGACTCGGGCAGGGATGAAAAACTGTTTTTT. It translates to CSARDSGRDEKLFF.

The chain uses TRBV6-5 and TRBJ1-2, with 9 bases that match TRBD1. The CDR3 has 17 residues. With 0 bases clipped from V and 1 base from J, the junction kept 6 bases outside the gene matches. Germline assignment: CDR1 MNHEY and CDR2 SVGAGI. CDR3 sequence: CASSYSHWGQGNYGYTF. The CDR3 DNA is TGTGCCAGCAGTTACTCCCATTGGGGACAGGGTAACTATGGCTACACCTTC.

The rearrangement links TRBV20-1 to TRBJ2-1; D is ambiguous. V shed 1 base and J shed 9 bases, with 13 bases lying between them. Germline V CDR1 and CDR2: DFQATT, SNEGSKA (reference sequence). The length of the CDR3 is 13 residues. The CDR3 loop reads CSARVNFLGEQFF. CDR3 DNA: TGCAGTGCTAGAGTTAACTTCCTCGGTGAGCAGTTCTTC.

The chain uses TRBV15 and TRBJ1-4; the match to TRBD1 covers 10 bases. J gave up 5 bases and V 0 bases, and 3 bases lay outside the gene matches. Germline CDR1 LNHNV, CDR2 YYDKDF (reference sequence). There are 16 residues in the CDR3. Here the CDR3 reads CATSRDAGQGNEKLFF. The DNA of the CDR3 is TGTGCCACCAGCAGAGACGCGGGACAGGGGAATGAAAAACTGTTTTTT.

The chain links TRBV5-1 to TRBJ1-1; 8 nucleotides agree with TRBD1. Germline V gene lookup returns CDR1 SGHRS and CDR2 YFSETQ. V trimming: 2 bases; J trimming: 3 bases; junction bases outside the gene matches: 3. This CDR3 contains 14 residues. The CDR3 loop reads CASSFQQGDTEAFF. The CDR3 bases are TGCGCCAGCAGCTTTCAACAGGGGGACACTGAAGCTTTCTTT.

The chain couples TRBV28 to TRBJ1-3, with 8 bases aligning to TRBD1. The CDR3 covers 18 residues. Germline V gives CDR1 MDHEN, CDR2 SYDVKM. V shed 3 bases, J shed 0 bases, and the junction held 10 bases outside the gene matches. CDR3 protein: CASSFAGQGLTSGNTIYF. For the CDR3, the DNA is TGTGCCAGCAGTTTCGCAGGACAGGGACTAACCTCTGGAAACACCATATATTTT.

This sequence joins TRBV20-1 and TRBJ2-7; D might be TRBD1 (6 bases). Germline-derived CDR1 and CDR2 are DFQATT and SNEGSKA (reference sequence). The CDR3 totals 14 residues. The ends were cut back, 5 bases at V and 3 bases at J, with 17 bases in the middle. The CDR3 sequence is CSAFRPQGHYEQYF. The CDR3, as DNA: TGCAGTGCTTTTCGCCCGCAGGGACACTACGAGCAGTACTTC.

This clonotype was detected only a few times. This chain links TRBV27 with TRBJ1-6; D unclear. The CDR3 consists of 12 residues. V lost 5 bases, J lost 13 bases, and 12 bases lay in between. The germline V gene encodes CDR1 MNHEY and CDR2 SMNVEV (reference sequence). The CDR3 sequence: CASSRRPDPLHF. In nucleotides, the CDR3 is TGTGCCAGCAGTCGAAGGCCCGATCCCCTCCACTTT.

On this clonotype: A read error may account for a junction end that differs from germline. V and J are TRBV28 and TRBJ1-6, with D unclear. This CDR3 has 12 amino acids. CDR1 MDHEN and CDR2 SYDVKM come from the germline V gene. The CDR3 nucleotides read TGTGCCAGCAGGGATTATAGTTCACCCCTCCACTTT. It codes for CASRDYSSPLHF.

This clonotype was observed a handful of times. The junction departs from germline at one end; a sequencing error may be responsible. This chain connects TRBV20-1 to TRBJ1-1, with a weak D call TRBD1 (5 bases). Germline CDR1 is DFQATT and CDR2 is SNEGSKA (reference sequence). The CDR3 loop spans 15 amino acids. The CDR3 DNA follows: TGCAGTGCTAGTGGGGGGGAGGGATTGAACGCTGAAGCTTTCTTT. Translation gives CSASGGEGLNAEAFF.

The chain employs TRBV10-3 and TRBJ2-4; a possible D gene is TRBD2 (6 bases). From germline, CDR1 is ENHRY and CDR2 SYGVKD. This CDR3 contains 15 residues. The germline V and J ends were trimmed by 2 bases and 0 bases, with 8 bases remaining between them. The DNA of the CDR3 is TGTGCCATCAGTGAGGGGGGACTAGCCAAAAACATTCAGTACTTC. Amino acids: CAISEGGLAKNIQYF.

Here the CDR3 reads CASSTLAGDEQFF. DNA for the CDR3: TGTGCCAGTAGTACCCTAGCGGGAGATGAGCAGTTCTTC. The chain combines TRBV19 with TRBJ2-1; TRBD2 matches 10 bases. The junction had 2 bases not matched to a gene; V was cut back by 4 bases and J by 8 bases. The germline CDR1 and CDR2 sequences are LNHDA and SQIVND (reference sequence). CDR3 length: 13 amino acids. Complete variable domain (other parts from reference TRBV19 and TRBJ2-1): DGGITQSPKYLFRKEGQNVTLSCEQNLNHDAMYWYRQDPGQGLRLIYYSQIVNDFQKGDIAEGYSVSREKKESFPLTVTSAQKNPTAFYLCASSTLAGDEQFFGPGTRLTVL.

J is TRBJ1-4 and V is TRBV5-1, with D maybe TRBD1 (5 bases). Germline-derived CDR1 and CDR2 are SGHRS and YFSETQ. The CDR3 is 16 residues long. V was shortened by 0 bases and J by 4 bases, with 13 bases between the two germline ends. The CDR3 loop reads CASSLVPGTLNEKLFF. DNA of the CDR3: TGCGCCAGCAGCTTGGTTCCAGGGACGCTTAATGAAAAACTGTTTTTT. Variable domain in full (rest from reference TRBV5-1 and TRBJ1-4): KAGVTQTPRYLIKTRGQQVTLSCSPISGHRSVSWYQQTPGQGLQFLFEYFSETQRNKGNFPGRFSGRQFSNSRSEMNVSTLELGDSALYLCASSLVPGTLNEKLFFGSGTQLSVL.

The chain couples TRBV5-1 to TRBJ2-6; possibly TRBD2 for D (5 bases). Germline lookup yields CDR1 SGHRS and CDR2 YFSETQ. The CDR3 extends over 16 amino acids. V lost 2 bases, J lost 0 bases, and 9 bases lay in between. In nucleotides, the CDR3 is TGCGCCAGCAGCTTTAGCCTAGCCTCTGGGGCCAACGTCCTGACTTTC. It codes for CASSFSLASGANVLTF.

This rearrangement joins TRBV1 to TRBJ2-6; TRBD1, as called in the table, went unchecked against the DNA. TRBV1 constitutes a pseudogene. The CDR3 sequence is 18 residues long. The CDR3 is CTSTLDMGGVYGANVLTF. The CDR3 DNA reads TGCACCAGCACTCTGGATATGGGGGGCGTCTATGGGGCCAACGTCCTGACTTTC.

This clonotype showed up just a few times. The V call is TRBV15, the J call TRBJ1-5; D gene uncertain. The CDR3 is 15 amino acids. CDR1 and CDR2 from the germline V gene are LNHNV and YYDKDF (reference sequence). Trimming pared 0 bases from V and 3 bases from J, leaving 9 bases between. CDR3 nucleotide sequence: TGTGCCACCAGCAGAGATTTGGGGTCCAATCAGCCCCAGCATTTT. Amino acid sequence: CATSRDLGSNQPQHF.

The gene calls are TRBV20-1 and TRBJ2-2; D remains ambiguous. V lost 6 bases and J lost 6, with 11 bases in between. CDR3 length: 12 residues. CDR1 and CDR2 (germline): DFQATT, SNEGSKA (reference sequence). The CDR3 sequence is CSAPGQAGELFF. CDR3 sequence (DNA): TGCAGTGCCCCGGGTCAAGCCGGGGAGCTGTTTTTT.